The 13 T cell receptor beta chains reported below all come from one sample, sequenced in a study of blood T cell repertoires in COVID-19. The data were produced by immunoSEQ multiplex PCR, yet TCRdb's version contains in-frame clones alone and is incomplete. Among roughly 440,000 clones listed, approximately 90% were seen once. Input material: peripheral blood. The receptors derive from a woman in her forties or fifties with COVID-19, enrolled during active disease.

The gene calls are TRBV4-1 and TRBJ1-6; 8 nucleotides agree with TRBD1. The CDR3 covers 17 residues. The V segment lost 3 bases and the J segment 0 bases; nucleotides outside the gene matches: 4. Per the germline V gene, CDR1 is MGHRA and CDR2 is YSYEKL. CDR3 nucleotides: TGCGCCAGCAGCCATGGACAGGGAAGCTCCTATAATTCACCCCTCCACTTT. Residues: CASSHGQGSSYNSPLHF.

The chain links TRBV24-1 to TRBJ1-2, with no clear D. The V gene lost 1 base and the J gene lost 6 bases, with 8 bases spanning the gap. CDR1 and CDR2 from the germline V gene are KGHDR and SFDVKD. This CDR3 has 13 residues. The DNA for the CDR3 is TGTGCCACCAGTGATTTCGGCGGGGATGGCTACACCTTC. This translates into CATSDFGGDGYTF.

The rearrangement links TRBV10-3 to TRBJ2-1, with 12 bases fitting TRBD1. Germline V CDR1 and CDR2: ENHRY, SYGVKD. The CDR3 is 20 residues long. Germline trimming cut 3 bases from V and 8 bases from J; bases unmatched to any gene: 20. The chain's CDR3 is CAISDPKVGTGGPKWDEQFF. The CDR3 region has the DNA TGTGCCATCAGTGACCCAAAGGTAGGGACAGGGGGCCCAAAGTGGGATGAGCAGTTCTTC.

This clone was recorded only once. The chain uses TRBV27 and TRBJ2-3; D not resolved. The CDR3 has 14 residues. V lost 11 bases and J 1 base, leaving 16 bases between the germline ends. The germline CDR1 and CDR2 sequences are MNHEY and SMNVEV (reference sequence). The CDR3 nucleotides read TGTGCCCGAGATGATAGGCAGGGCACAGATACGCAGTATTTT. Its protein is CARDDRQGTDTQYF.

J is TRBJ2-3 and V is TRBV15, with D possibly matching TRBD2 (7 bases). CDR3 size: 17 residues. Trimming left V 1 base short and J 0 bases short, with 14 bases between. Germline loops: CDR1 LNHNV, CDR2 YYDKDF (reference sequence). The CDR3 DNA is TGTGCCACCAGCAGAGGGCTTGGCGGGGGCAGCACAGATACGCAGTATTTT. This translates into CATSRGLGGGSTDTQYF.

The chain couples TRBV4-1 to TRBJ1-4; D remains unclear. V dropped 0 bases and J dropped 4 bases, with 9 bases sitting between them. The CDR3 is 15 residues long. Germline V CDR1 and CDR2: MGHRA, YSYEKL. The CDR3 sequence is CASSQDGQSNEKLFF. The CDR3 bases are TGCGCCAGCAGCCAAGATGGGCAGAGTAATGAAAAACTGTTTTTT.

The chain couples TRBV10-1 to TRBJ2-1; tentatively, D is TRBD2 (7 bases). This CDR3 is 13 amino acids long. V lost 4 bases and J lost 6, with 10 bases in between. CDR1 is WNHNN, CDR2 SYGVQD, per germline (reference sequence). The CDR3 DNA follows: TGCGCCAGCAGTGGTCGGGGGGCCAATGAGCAGTTCTTC. Its translation: CASSGRGANEQFF.

The chain joins TRBV5-1 to TRBJ2-5; TRBD2 matches at 9 bases. The CDR3 sequence is 17 residues long. The V gene's germline CDR1 is SGHRS and CDR2 YFSETQ. J gave up 0 bases and V 4 bases, and 10 bases lay outside the gene matches. CDR3 sequence (DNA): TGCGCCAGCAGCCTTCGACTCAAGCGGGGGGACCAAGAGACCCAGTACTTC. Translation: CASSLRLKRGDQETQYF. Full variable domain (rest looked up from reference TRBV5-1 and TRBJ2-5): KAGVTQTPRYLIKTRGQQVTLSCSPISGHRSVSWYQQTPGQGLQFLFEYFSETQRNKGNFPGRFSGRQFSNSRSEMNVSTLELGDSALYLCASSLRLKRGDQETQYFGPGTRLLVL.

The chain combines TRBV27 with TRBJ1-2; D possibly corresponds to TRBD1 (5 bases). Germline CDR1 and CDR2: MNHEY and SMNVEV (reference sequence). The germline V and J ends were trimmed by 3 bases and 7 bases, with 12 bases remaining between them. The CDR3 contains 13 residues. The CDR3 protein is CASSFQGIGGYTF. The DNA of the CDR3 is TGTGCCAGCAGTTTCCAGGGTATCGGTGGCTACACCTTC.

This clone was counted once. V gene TRBV5-1 combines with J gene TRBJ2-7, with 7 bases that match TRBD1. CDR3 length equals 15 residues. Per germline, CDR1 SGHRS and CDR2 YFSETQ. The V segment lost 2 bases and the J segment 5 bases; nucleotides outside the gene matches: 10. CDR3 protein: CASSFQGVLVDEQYF. The CDR3 nucleotides read TGCGCCAGCAGCTTTCAGGGGGTGCTCGTCGACGAGCAGTACTTC.

J is TRBJ2-5 and V is TRBV19; the match to TRBD1 covers 7 bases. J lost 2 bases, V lost 7 bases, and 4 bases had no gene match. The CDR3 is 13 residues long. Germline lookup yields CDR1 LNHDA and CDR2 SQIVND (reference sequence). Written as DNA, the CDR3 is TGTGCCAGTACCCGACAGGGTCAAGAGACCCAGTACTTC. Amino acids: CASTRQGQETQYF.

CDR3 DNA sequence: TGCGCCAGCAGCTTGATCGGTAACACTGAAGCTTTCTTT. This translates into CASSLIGNTEAFF. The gene calls are TRBV5-1 and TRBJ1-1; D remains unclear. Germline loops: CDR1 SGHRS, CDR2 YFSETQ. Trimming cost V 1 base and J 2 bases, with 6 bases left between them. The CDR3 runs 13 residues.

This clone is a singleton in its sample. This chain links TRBV18 with TRBJ1-5; 12 bases agree with TRBD1. Unmatched junction bases numbered 10, after V lost 0 bases and J lost 1 base. Per germline, CDR1 KGHSH and CDR2 LQKENI. The CDR3 runs to 20 residues. CDR3 DNA sequence: TGTGCCAGCTCACCACCGTCCGGGACAGGGGGCTCTTGGAGCAATCAGCCCCAGCATTTT. This encodes CASSPPSGTGGSWSNQPQHF.